A single sample is the source of the 18 T cell receptor beta chains below, sequenced in a study of radiotherapy plus CTLA-4 blockade in lung cancer. Sequencing used immunoSEQ multiplex PCR; TCRdb keeps in-frame clones, though not all of them. In the table there are about 87,000 clones, around nine tenths of which are singletons. Source: peripheral blood, taken from a patient treated with radiotherapy plus ipilimumab. The receptors were sampled from a human donor with non-small cell lung cancer that progressed on radiotherapy plus ipilimumab.

This clone was detected only a few times. The chain employs TRBV19 and TRBJ2-2, with D uncertain. The V gene lost 4 bases and the J gene lost 6 bases, with 3 bases spanning the gap. The CDR3 covers 11 residues. The germline CDR1 and CDR2 sequences are LNHDA and SQIVND (reference sequence). CDR3 loop: CASSNSGELFF. CDR3 nucleotides: TGTGCCAGTAGTAATTCCGGGGAGCTGTTTTTT.

The genes are TRBV11-3 and TRBJ2-5; 8 bases map to TRBD2. Germline CDR1 SGHNT, CDR2 YENEEA. V shed 1 base, J shed 1 base, and the junction held 5 bases outside the gene matches. CDR3 size: 16 residues. This CDR3 is CASSLGLTSGQETQYF. The CDR3 coding sequence is TGTGCCAGCAGCTTAGGCCTCACTAGCGGCCAAGAGACCCAGTACTTC.

The rearrangement links TRBV7-9 to TRBJ1-1; D perhaps matches TRBD1 (5 bases). Germline V gives CDR1 SEHNR, CDR2 FQNEAQ (reference sequence). Deletions cut 0 bases from V and 4 bases from J, with 12 bases between. The CDR3 runs to 15 residues. The CDR3 DNA is TGTGCCAGCAGCTTAGCAGGGGCAGAGGGCACTGAAGCTTTCTTT. This translates into CASSLAGAEGTEAFF.

This clone was detected only once. The genes are TRBV7-9 and TRBJ2-3; D not resolved. This CDR3 has 13 residues. V lost 5 bases and J lost 1, with 7 bases in between. The V gene's germline CDR1 is SEHNR and CDR2 FQNEAQ (reference sequence). The CDR3 sequence: CASSQTRTDTQYF. For the CDR3, the DNA is TGTGCCAGCAGCCAGACCCGCACAGATACGCAGTATTTT.

This chain uses TRBV5-1 with TRBJ1-4, with D unclear. The V gene lost 0 bases and the J gene lost 3 bases, with 9 bases spanning the gap. CDR1 is SGHRS, CDR2 YFSETQ, per germline. CDR3 size: 15 residues. CDR3: CASSLEVWANEKLFF. The CDR3 DNA follows: TGCGCCAGCAGCTTGGAAGTTTGGGCTAATGAAAAACTGTTTTTT.

The V call is TRBV4-1, the J call TRBJ2-7, with 10 bases matching TRBD2. V shed 4 bases, J shed 7 bases, and the junction held 16 bases outside the gene matches. This CDR3 spans 17 amino acids. Germline V lookup: CDR1 MGHRA, CDR2 YSYEKL. The CDR3 region has the DNA TGCGCCAGCAGCCCTCCCGGGCTAGCGGGAGTTTCGTGGGAGCAGTACTTC. This codes for CASSPPGLAGVSWEQYF.

The rearrangement joins TRBV27 to TRBJ2-3, with D hard to call. The germline gives CDR1 MNHEY, CDR2 SMNVEV (reference sequence). This CDR3 has 12 residues. V dropped 2 bases and J dropped 4 bases, with 4 bases sitting between them. CDR3 sequence (DNA): TGTGCCAGCAGTTTAAGGCCAGATACGCAGTATTTT. Translation gives CASSLRPDTQYF.

The chain joins TRBV29-1 to TRBJ1-2; D ambiguous. Trimming took 2 bases from V and 4 from J, leaving 14 bases between them. The CDR3 is made up of 14 amino acids. The germline gives CDR1 SQVTM, CDR2 ANQGSEA. CDR3 bases: TGCAGCGTTGAACCCACGGAGGGCTCCTATGGCTACACCTTC. This sequence encodes CSVEPTEGSYGYTF.

This clone was found once. This sequence joins TRBV14 and TRBJ1-3; D gene uncertain. V was cut by 1 base and J by 6 bases, with 4 bases left in between. This CDR3 contains 12 residues. Germline V CDR1 and CDR2: SGHDN, FVKESK. CDR3: CASSQVSNTIYF. The CDR3 bases are TGTGCCAGCAGCCAAGTTTCAAACACCATATATTTT. The complete variable domain, with remaining parts taken from reference TRBV14 and TRBJ1-3, reads EAGVTQFPSHSVIEKGQTVTLRCDPISGHDNLYWYRRVMGKEIKFLLHFVKESKQDESGMPNNRFLAERTGGTYSTLKVQPAELEDSGVYFCASSQVSNTIYFGEGSWLTVV.

This chain connects TRBV7-6 to TRBJ2-3; D is possibly TRBD1 (5 bases). Germline lookup yields CDR1 SGHVS and CDR2 FNYEAQ. V was trimmed by 1 base and J by 8 bases, leaving 10 bases between them. The CDR3 totals 13 residues. In nucleotides, the CDR3 is TGTGCCAGCAGCTTAGAGGGTAGGGGTACGCAGTATTTT. It yields the protein CASSLEGRGTQYF.

V gene TRBV7-2 combines with J gene TRBJ2-7; 11 nucleotides agree with TRBD1. CDR1 and CDR2 from the germline V gene are SGHTA and FQGNSA. The CDR3 length is 16 residues. J gave up 3 bases and V 5 bases, and 9 bases lay outside the gene matches. This CDR3 reads CASSQAIGTGGYEQYF. The CDR3 DNA reads TGTGCCAGCAGCCAAGCGATCGGGACAGGGGGCTACGAGCAGTACTTC.

The gene calls are TRBV6-5 and TRBJ1-3, with TRBD1 matching 7 bases. The CDR3 covers 13 residues. Germline V gene lookup returns CDR1 MNHEY and CDR2 SVGAGI. With V trimmed by 6 bases and J by 7 bases, 6 bases remained unmatched. The CDR3 loop reads CASSRQGGNTIYF. The CDR3, as DNA: TGTGCCAGCAGCCGACAGGGTGGGAACACCATATATTTT.

The V and J genes are TRBV2 and TRBJ1-1, with TRBD1 matching 7 bases. Unmatched junction bases numbered 2, after V lost 5 bases and J lost 2 bases. The CDR3 consists of 13 residues. Per the germline V gene, CDR1 is SNHLY and CDR2 is FYNNEI. The CDR3 bases are TGTGCCAGCAGTCAGGGGGGCAACACTGAAGCTTTCTTT. Amino acid sequence: CASSQGGNTEAFF.

The J gene is TRBJ2-5, the V gene TRBV7-9; a weak D match, TRBD2 (6 bases). Germline CDR1 reads SEHNR; CDR2 reads FQNEAQ (reference sequence). This CDR3 comprises 13 residues. Trimming stripped 5 bases from V and 5 bases from J, with 12 bases between. The CDR3 bases are TGTGCCAGCAGCGGAAATGGGGGGGAGACCCAGTACTTC. Protein product: CASSGNGGETQYF. Using reference TRBV7-9 and TRBJ2-5 for the parts outside the CDR3, the full variable domain is DTGVSQNPRHKITKRGQNVTFRCDPISEHNRLYWYRQTLGQGPEFLTYFQNEAQLEKSRLLSDRFSAERPKGSFSTLEIQRTEQGDSAMYLCASSGNGGETQYFGPGTRLLVL.

This chain links TRBV5-1 with TRBJ2-7; D might be TRBD2 (5 bases). The CDR3 runs 14 residues. Trimming took 2 bases from V and 1 from J, leaving 10 bases between them. Germline CDR1 SGHRS, CDR2 YFSETQ. The CDR3 nucleotides are TGCGCCAGCAGCTTAGGCGGGCTGTCCTACGAGCAGTACTTC. Its translation is CASSLGGLSYEQYF.

The chain employs TRBV4-1 and TRBJ2-4; 11 bases map to TRBD2. The CDR3 sequence is 20 residues long. Germline lookup yields CDR1 MGHRA and CDR2 YSYEKL. The J segment lost 0 bases and the V segment lost 2 bases, leaving 12 bases of the junction unmatched. CDR3 in amino acids: CASSQTKLAGDAVAKNIQYF. CDR3 DNA sequence: TGCGCCAGCAGCCAAACCAAACTAGCGGGAGATGCGGTAGCCAAAAACATTCAGTACTTC.

This clone was observed once. This sequence joins TRBV18 and TRBJ1-5; D call uncertain. Looked up from germline, CDR1 is KGHSH and CDR2 is LQKENI. Trimming cost V 2 bases and J 2 bases, with 7 bases left between them. CDR3 length: 14 residues. The CDR3 nucleotides read TGTGCCAGCTCACCAGAGACCCGCAATCAGCCCCAGCATTTT. This codes for CASSPETRNQPQHF.

The gene calls are TRBV4-2 and TRBJ2-1; TRBD2 aligns across 9 bases. The ends lost 4 bases at V and 6 bases at J; junction bases unmatched: 7. Per germline, CDR1 LGHNA and CDR2 YNFKEQ. This CDR3 has 15 amino acids. The CDR3 loop is CASSPVAGAGNEQFF. In DNA form, the CDR3 reads TGTGCCAGCAGCCCAGTAGCGGGAGCGGGCAATGAGCAGTTCTTC.